This paragraph reports one TCR beta chain. Authors' methods: How many nucleated cells were present was estimated from reference gene primer amplification. Profiled with immunoSEQ multiplex PCR; TCRdb holds only in-frame clones, not every one. The D gene and trimming were derived from the DNA, and the V and J assignments and clone size from that table. The profile covers some 200,000 clones, with under 90% appearing a single time and around 6.5% taken by the ten largest. The sample is drawn from a study of blood T cell repertoires in COVID-19. Whole-study context: Sources were T cells, B-cell-depleted T cells, or PBMCs; the material itself was cDNA or gDNA.

From germline, CDR1 is MRHNA and CDR2 SNTAGT. The ends were cut back, 4 bases at V and 1 base at J, with 7 bases in the middle. This CDR3 has 14 residues. The sequence was obtained from an elderly man with acute or convalescent COVID-19. The chain joins TRBV6-4 to TRBJ2-2; possible D gene TRBD1, 6 bases. Source material: peripheral blood. DNA of the CDR3: TGTGCCAGCAGTGGACAGGTGAACACCGGGGAGCTGTTTTTT. Translated, it gives CASSGQVNTGELFF.